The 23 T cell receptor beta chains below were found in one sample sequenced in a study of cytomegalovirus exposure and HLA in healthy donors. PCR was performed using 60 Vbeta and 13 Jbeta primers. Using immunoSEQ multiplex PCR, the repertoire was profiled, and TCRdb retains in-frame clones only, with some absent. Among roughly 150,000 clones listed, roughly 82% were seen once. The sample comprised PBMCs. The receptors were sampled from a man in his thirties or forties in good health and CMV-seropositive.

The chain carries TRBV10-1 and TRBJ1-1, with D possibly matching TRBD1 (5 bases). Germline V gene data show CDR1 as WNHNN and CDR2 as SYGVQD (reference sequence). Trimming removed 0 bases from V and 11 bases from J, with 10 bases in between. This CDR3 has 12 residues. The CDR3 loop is CASSESAQGAFF. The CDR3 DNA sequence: TGCGCCAGCAGTGAGTCTGCGCAGGGCGCTTTCTTT.

The DNA of the CDR3 is TGTGCCAGCAGTCCCTACTATCGGGGGGGATCGGAGACCCAGTACTTC. Protein: CASSPYYRGGSETQYF. V usage is TRBV28 and J usage is TRBJ2-5; the match to TRBD2 covers 8 bases. The CDR3 runs to 16 residues. The ends lost 5 bases at V and 5 bases at J; junction bases unmatched: 13. Germline V gene sequence: CDR1 MDHEN, CDR2 SYDVKM. The complete variable domain, with remaining parts taken from reference TRBV28 and TRBJ2-5, reads DVKVTQSSRYLVKRTGEKVFLECVQDMDHENMFWYRQDPGLGLRLIYFSYDVKMKEKGDIPEGYSVSREKKERFSLILESASTNQTSMYLCASSPYYRGGSETQYFGPGTRLLVL.

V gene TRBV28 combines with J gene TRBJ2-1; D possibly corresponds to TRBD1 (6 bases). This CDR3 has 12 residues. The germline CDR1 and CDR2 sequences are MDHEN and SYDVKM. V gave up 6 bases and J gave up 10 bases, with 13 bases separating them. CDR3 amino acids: CASRPSGTEQFF. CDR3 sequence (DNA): TGTGCCAGCAGGCCATCCGGGACAGAGCAGTTCTTC.

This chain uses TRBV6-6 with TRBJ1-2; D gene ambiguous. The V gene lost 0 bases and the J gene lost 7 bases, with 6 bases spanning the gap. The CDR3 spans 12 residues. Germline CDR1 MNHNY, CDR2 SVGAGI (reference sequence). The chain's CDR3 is CASSYSRPGYTF. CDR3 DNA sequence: TGTGCCAGCAGTTACTCGAGGCCTGGCTACACCTTC.

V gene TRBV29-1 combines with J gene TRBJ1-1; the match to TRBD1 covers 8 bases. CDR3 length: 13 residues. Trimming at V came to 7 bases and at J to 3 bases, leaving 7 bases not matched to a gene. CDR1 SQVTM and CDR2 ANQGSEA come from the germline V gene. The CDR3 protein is CSAETGVDTEAFF. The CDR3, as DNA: TGCAGCGCCGAGACAGGGGTGGACACTGAAGCTTTCTTT.

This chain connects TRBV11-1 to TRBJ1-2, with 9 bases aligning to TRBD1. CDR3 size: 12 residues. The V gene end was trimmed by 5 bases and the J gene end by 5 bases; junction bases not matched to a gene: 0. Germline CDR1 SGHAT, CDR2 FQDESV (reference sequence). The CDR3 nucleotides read TGTGCCAGCAGCGGGACAGGGTATGGCTACACCTTC. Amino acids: CASSGTGYGYTF.

CDR3 residues: CASSLGGLENIQYF. DNA for the CDR3: TGTGCCAGCAGCTTAGGAGGTCTCGAAAACATTCAGTACTTC. The chain couples TRBV7-2 to TRBJ2-4; D is ambiguous. This CDR3 is 14 amino acids long. Germline loops: CDR1 SGHTA, CDR2 FQGNSA. V lost 1 base, J lost 5 bases, and 9 bases lay in between.

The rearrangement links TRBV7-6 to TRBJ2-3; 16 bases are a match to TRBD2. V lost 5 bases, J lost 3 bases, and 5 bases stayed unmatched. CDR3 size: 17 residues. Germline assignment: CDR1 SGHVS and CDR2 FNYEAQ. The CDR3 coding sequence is TGTGCCAGCAGCGCGGGACTAGCGGGGGGGCTGACAGATACGCAGTATTTT. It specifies CASSAGLAGGLTDTQYF.

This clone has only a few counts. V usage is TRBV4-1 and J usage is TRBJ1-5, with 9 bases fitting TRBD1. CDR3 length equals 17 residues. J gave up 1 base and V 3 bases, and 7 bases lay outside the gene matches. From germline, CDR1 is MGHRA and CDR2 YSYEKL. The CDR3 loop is CASSQGQGPGSNQPQHF. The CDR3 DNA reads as TGCGCCAGCAGCCAGGGACAGGGCCCGGGGAGCAATCAGCCCCAGCATTTT.

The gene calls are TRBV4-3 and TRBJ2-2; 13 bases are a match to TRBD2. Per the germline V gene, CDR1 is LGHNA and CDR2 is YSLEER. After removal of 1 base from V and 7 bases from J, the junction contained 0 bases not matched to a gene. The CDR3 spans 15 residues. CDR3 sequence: CASSQGTSGSGELFF. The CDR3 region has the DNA TGCGCCAGCAGCCAAGGGACTAGCGGGAGCGGGGAGCTGTTTTTT.

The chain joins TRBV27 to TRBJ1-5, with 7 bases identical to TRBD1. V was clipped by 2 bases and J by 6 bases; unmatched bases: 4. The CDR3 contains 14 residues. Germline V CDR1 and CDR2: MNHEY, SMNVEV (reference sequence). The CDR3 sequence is CASSLNRGSQPQHF. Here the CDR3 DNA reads TGTGCCAGCAGTTTAAACAGGGGATCTCAGCCCCAGCATTTT.

CDR3 residues: CASSSRGQGNSPLHF. CDR3 coding DNA: TGTGCCAGCAGCTCTAGGGGACAGGGGAATTCACCCCTCCACTTT. This chain uses TRBV7-2 with TRBJ1-6, with 10 bases fitting TRBD1. Trimming at V came to 4 bases and at J to 7 bases, leaving 4 bases not matched to a gene. Germline CDR1 SGHTA, CDR2 FQGNSA. The CDR3 has 15 residues.

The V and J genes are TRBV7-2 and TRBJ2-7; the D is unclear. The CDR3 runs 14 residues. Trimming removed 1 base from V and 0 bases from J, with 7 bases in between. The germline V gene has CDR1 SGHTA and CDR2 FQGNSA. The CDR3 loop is CASSLGRSSYEQYF. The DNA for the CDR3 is TGTGCCAGCAGCTTAGGCCGGAGCTCCTACGAGCAGTACTTC.

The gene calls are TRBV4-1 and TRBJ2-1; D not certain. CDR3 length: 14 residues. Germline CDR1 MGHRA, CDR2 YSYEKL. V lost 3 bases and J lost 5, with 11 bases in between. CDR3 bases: TGCGCCAGCAGCCAGGGCGCCCTCAACAATGAGCAGTTCTTC. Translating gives CASSQGALNNEQFF.

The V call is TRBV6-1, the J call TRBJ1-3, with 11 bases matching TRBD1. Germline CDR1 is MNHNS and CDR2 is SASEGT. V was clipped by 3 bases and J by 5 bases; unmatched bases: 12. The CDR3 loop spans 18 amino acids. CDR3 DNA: TGTGCCAGCAGTGAGTTGGGGACAGGGGGAGTCATTCGAAACACCATATATTTT. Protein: CASSELGTGGVIRNTIYF.

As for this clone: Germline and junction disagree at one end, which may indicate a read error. CDR3 sequence reads: CASWGGRNGYTF. CDR3 DNA: TGTGCCAGCTGGGGAGGGAGAAATGGTTACACCTTC. This chain joins TRBV2 and TRBJ1-2; D ambiguous. The CDR3 has 12 amino acids. Germline V lookup: CDR1 SNHLY, CDR2 FYNNEI.

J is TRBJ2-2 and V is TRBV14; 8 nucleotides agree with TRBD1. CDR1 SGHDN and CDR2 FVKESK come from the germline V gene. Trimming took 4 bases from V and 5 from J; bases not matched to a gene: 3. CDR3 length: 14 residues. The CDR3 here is CASSRWTGTGELFF. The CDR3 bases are TGTGCCAGCAGCCGCTGGACAGGGACCGGGGAGCTGTTTTTT.

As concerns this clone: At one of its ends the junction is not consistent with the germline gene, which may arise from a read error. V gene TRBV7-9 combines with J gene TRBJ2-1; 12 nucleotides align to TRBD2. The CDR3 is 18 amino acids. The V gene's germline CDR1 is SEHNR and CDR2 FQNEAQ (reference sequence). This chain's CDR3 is CSSSLPPRLAGANNEQFF. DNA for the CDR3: TGTTCCAGCAGCTTACCACCCCGACTAGCGGGAGCCAACAATGAGCAGTTCTTC. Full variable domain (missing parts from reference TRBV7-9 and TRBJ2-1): DTGVSQNPRHKITKRGQNVTFRCDPISEHNRLYWYRQTLGQGPEFLTYFQNEAQLEKSRLLSDRFSAERPKGSFSTLEIQRTEQGDSAMYLCSSSLPPRLAGANNEQFFGPGTRLTVL.

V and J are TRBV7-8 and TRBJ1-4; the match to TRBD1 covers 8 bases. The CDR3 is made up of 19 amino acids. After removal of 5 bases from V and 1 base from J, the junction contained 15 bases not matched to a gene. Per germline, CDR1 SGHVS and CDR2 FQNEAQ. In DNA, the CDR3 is TGTGCCAGCAGCCTAAGCCCCGGGACAGGTAGCGGAACTAATGAAAAACTGTTTTTT. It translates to CASSLSPGTGSGTNEKLFF.

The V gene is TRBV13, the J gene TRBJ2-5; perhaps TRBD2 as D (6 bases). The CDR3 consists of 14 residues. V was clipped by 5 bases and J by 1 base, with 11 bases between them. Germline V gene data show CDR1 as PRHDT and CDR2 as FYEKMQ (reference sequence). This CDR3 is CASSRLAFQETQYF. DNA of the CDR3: TGTGCCAGCAGCCGGCTAGCGTTCCAAGAGACCCAGTACTTC.

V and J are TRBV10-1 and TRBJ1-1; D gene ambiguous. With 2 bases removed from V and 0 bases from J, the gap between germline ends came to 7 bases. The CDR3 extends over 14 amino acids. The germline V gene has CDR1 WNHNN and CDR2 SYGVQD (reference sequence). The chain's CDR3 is CASSEETMNTEAFF. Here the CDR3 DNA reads TGCGCCAGCAGTGAGGAGACTATGAACACTGAAGCTTTCTTT.

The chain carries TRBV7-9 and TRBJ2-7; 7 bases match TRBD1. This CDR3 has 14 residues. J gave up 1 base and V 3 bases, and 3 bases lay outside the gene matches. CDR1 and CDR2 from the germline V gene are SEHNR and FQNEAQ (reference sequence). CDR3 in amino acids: CASSLVTGSYEQYF. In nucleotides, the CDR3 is TGTGCCAGCAGCTTGGTGACAGGGTCCTACGAGCAGTACTTC. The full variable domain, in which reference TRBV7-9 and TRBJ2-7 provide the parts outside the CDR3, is DTGVSQNPRHKITKRGQNVTFRCDPISEHNRLYWYRQTLGQGPEFLTYFQNEAQLEKSRLLSDRFSAERPKGSFSTLEIQRTEQGDSAMYLCASSLVTGSYEQYFGPGTRLTVT.

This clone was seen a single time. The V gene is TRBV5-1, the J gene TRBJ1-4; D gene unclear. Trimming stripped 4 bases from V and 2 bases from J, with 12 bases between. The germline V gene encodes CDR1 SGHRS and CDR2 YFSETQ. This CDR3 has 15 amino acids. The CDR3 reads CASSPGSGTNEKLFF. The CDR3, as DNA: TGCGCCAGCAGCCCGGGGAGCGGCACTAATGAAAAACTGTTTTTT.